These T cell receptor beta chains were read from a single sample in a study of cytomegalovirus exposure and HLA in healthy donors. Measured with immunoSEQ multiplex PCR; TCRdb has only the in-frame clones, and not every one. The sample has some 150,000 clones, 70% to 85% seen once. Sequencing input: PBMCs. These receptors were obtained from a woman aged 45 to 65 in good health and CMV-seropositive. The CDR3 runs from the conserved cysteine through the conserved F or W. Fields, in order: clone size, D gene, J gene, V gene, CDR3 DNA, CDR3 protein. D genes are given only for firm matches. Only part of the rows carry a size: once, few, many, or a class if the clone is expanded.

clone size: .
D gene: TRBD1
J gene: TRBJ1-3
V gene: TRBV5-1
CDR3 DNA: TGCGCCAGCAGCGAAGAACCTAGGGGGCCCCCTGGAAACACCATATATTTT
CDR3 protein: CASSEEPRGPPGNTIYF

clone size: .
D gene: TRBD1
J gene: TRBJ2-1
V gene: TRBV4-1
CDR3 DNA: TGCGCCAGCAGCCAAATACAGGGGTACAATGAGCAGTTCTTC
CDR3 protein: CASSQIQGYNEQFF

clone size: .
D gene: .
J gene: TRBJ1-1
V gene: TRBV4-3
CDR3 DNA: TGCGCCAGCAGCCAAGATCTAGTGATGAACACTGAAGCTTTCTTT
CDR3 protein: CASSQDLVMNTEAFF

clone size: .
D gene: TRBD1
J gene: TRBJ1-1
V gene: TRBV19
CDR3 DNA: TGTGCCAGTAGTATAGATAGGGGGCGCGACACTGAAGCTTTCTTT
CDR3 protein: CASSIDRGRDTEAFF

clone size: .
D gene: .
J gene: TRBJ2-4
V gene: TRBV2
CDR3 DNA: TGTGCCAGCAGTGGCAGGGCTGACATTCAGTACTTC
CDR3 protein: CASSGRADIQYF

clone size: .
D gene: .
J gene: TRBJ1-1
V gene: TRBV7-6
CDR3 DNA: TGTGCCAGCAGCTTAGAACAGCTGAACACTGAAGCTTTCTTT
CDR3 protein: CASSLEQLNTEAFF

clone size: .
D gene: .
J gene: TRBJ1-4
V gene: TRBV5-8
CDR3 DNA: TGTGCCAGCAGCTTGGTAGGGAGAAGGGCTAATGAAAAACTGTTTTTT
CDR3 protein: CASSLVGRRANEKLFF

clone size: .
D gene: .
J gene: TRBJ1-6
V gene: TRBV6-6
CDR3 DNA: TGTGCCAGCAGTTACCGGGACACAAATTCACCCCTCCACTTT
CDR3 protein: CASSYRDTNSPLHF

clone size: .
D gene: .
J gene: TRBJ1-2
V gene: TRBV6-1
CDR3 DNA: TGTGCCAGCAGTGCAGACAGTTATGGCTACACCTTC
CDR3 protein: CASSADSYGYTF

clone size: .
D gene: TRBD1
J gene: TRBJ2-7
V gene: TRBV14
CDR3 DNA: TGTGCCAGCAGCAGGGGGCGCGGGTCCGAGCAGTACTTC
CDR3 protein: CASSRGRGSEQYF

clone size: .
D gene: .
J gene: TRBJ1-6
V gene: TRBV6-1
CDR3 DNA: TGTGCCAGCAGCAGAGGGACTAATAATTCACCCCTCCACTTT
CDR3 protein: CASSRGTNNSPLHF

clone size: .
D gene: TRBD1
J gene: TRBJ1-6
V gene: TRBV6-5
CDR3 DNA: TGTGCCAGCAGTTACGCCCGAGGGACAGGGGCCCACTTT
CDR3 protein: CASSYARGTGAHF

clone size: .
D gene: .
J gene: TRBJ1-1
V gene: TRBV7-2
CDR3 DNA: TGTGCCAGCAGCTTACAGGGGATCACTGAAGCTTTCTTT
CDR3 protein: CASSLQGITEAFF

clone size: .
D gene: .
J gene: TRBJ2-3
V gene: TRBV4-3
CDR3 DNA: TGCGCCAGCAGCCAAGTTTTGCTAGCGCACACAGATACGCAGTATTTT
CDR3 protein: CASSQVLLAHTDTQYF

clone size: .
D gene: TRBD2
J gene: TRBJ2-7
V gene: TRBV6-1
CDR3 DNA: TGTGCCAGCAGGGAGACTAGCGGCTCCTACGAGCAGTACTTC
CDR3 protein: CASRETSGSYEQYF

clone size: .
D gene: TRBD1
J gene: TRBJ2-7
V gene: TRBV27
CDR3 DNA: TGTGCCAGCAGTCCGCACAGGGGAAGGCTTTACGAGCAGTACTTC
CDR3 protein: CASSPHRGRLYEQYF

clone size: .
D gene: .
J gene: TRBJ2-3
V gene: TRBV7-9
CDR3 DNA: TGTGCCAGCAGCTTCGGGATCCTCCAGAAAGATACGCAGTATTTT
CDR3 protein: CASSFGILQKDTQYF

clone size: .
D gene: TRBD2
J gene: TRBJ2-1
V gene: TRBV7-3
CDR3 DNA: TGTGCCAGCAGCCCCGAAGCGGGGGGGCGAAAGTTCTTC
CDR3 protein: CASSPEAGGRKFF

clone size: once
D gene: .
J gene: TRBJ2-3
V gene: TRBV4-3
CDR3 DNA: TGCGCCAGCAGCCAAGATAGTGGCCGGACTAGCACAGATACGCAGTATTTT
CDR3 protein: CASSQDSGRTSTDTQYF

clone size: .
D gene: TRBD2
J gene: TRBJ2-7
V gene: TRBV28
CDR3 DNA: TGTGCCAGCAGTCCCCCCGGCGGGGGAAGTTTCGAGCAGTACTTC
CDR3 protein: CASSPPGGGSFEQYF

clone size: .
D gene: .
J gene: TRBJ2-7
V gene: TRBV30
CDR3 DNA: TGTGCCTGGAGCGTACCGCGGGGTAGGGCCTACGAGCAGTACTTC
CDR3 protein: CAWSVPRGRAYEQYF

clone size: .
D gene: TRBD2
J gene: TRBJ2-4
V gene: TRBV19
CDR3 DNA: TGTGCCAGTAGTATACGGGGGGTCATTCAGTACTTC
CDR3 protein: CASSIRGVIQYF

clone size: .
D gene: .
J gene: TRBJ1-4
V gene: TRBV5-6
CDR3 DNA: TGTGCCAGCAGCCTGGGGCGGAATGAAAAACTGTTTTTT
CDR3 protein: CASSLGRNEKLFF

clone size: few
D gene: .
J gene: TRBJ1-1
V gene: TRBV5-4
CDR3 DNA: TGTGCCAGCAGCTTGGCCGGGAACACTGAAGCTTTCTTT
CDR3 protein: CASSLAGNTEAFF